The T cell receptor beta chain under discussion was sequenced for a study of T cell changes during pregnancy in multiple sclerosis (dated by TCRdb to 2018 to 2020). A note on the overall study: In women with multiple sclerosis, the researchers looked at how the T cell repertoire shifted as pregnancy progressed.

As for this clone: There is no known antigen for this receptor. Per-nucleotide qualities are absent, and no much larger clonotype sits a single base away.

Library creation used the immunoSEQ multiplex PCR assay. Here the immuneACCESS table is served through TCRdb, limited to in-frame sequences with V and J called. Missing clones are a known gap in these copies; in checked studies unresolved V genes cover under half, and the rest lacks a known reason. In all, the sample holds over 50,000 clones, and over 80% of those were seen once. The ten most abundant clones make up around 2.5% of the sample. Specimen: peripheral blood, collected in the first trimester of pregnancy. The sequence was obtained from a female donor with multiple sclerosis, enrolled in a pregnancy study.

The sequenced DNA: TGTGCCTGGACCGGGACTAGCGAATACTACGAGCAGTACTTC. This encodes CAWTGTSEYYEQYF. Here the chain combines TRBV30 and TRBJ2-7, and 10 junction bases match TRBD2. The germline V gene (reference sequence) gives CDR1 as GTSNPN and CDR2 as SVGIG. The cysteine opens and the phenylalanine closes a CDR3 of 14 amino acids. Here the CDR3 DNA is all that survives: 42 bases in frame from base 1. V is pruned by 4 bases and J by 3 bases, leaving 6 bases of the junction without a gene match.